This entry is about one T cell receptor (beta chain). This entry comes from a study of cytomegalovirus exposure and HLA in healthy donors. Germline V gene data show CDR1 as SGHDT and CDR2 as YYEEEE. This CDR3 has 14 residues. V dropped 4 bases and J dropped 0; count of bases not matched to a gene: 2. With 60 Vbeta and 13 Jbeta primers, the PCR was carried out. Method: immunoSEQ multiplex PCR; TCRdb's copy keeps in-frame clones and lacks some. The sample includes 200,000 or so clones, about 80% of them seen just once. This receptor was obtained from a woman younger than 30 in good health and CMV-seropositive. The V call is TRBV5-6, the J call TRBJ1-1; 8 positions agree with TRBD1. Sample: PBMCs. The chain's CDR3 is CASSAGGLNTEAFF. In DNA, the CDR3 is TGTGCCAGCAGCGCAGGGGGCTTGAACACTGAAGCTTTCTTT.